The text below deals with one TCR beta chain. What it recognizes is unknown. The CDR3 has 17 residues. Trimming took 1 base from V and 2 from J; bases not matched to a gene: 9. CDR1 and CDR2 from the germline V gene are SGHNT and YYREEE (reference sequence). The TCR library protocol attached unique molecular identifiers to the individual cDNA molecules. TCRdb itself ran the 5' RACE reads through MiXCR, one entry per CDR3 protein. The sample contains 53,000 or so distinct CDR3 sequences, roughly 7.7% of which appear only once. The data belong to a study of early T cells in non-severe SARS-CoV-2 infection. On the study more broadly: Sequencing was performed on bulk RNA from unsorted whole blood, leaving chains unpaired.

Study-level points and caveats: VDJdb matching, biased toward anti-spike CD8 responses, missed private and CD4 specificities.

Sequencing input: whole blood. V gene TRBV5-4 combines with J gene TRBJ2-3; 8 bases are shared with TRBD2. The sequence was collected from an adult who was a healthcare worker with PCR-confirmed SARS-CoV-2 infection or an uninfected control (not recorded which). The CDR3 sequence: CASSLRGRGALTDTQYF. DNA for the CDR3: TGTGCCAGCAGCTTGAGAGGGCGGGGGGCCCTCACAGATACGCAGTATTTT.